Following are 17 T cell receptor beta chains from one sample sequenced in a study of shared clonotypes between healthy human individuals. TCRdb's copy holds only in-frame clones and misses some; the assay was immunoSEQ multiplex PCR. Here the sample spans approximately 640,000 clones, about nine tenths being singletons. Sequences were obtained from memory CD8+ T cells from PBMCs. Indicated subset: CD45RO+ cells pooled with CCR7-negative TemRA cells. The receptor source for this set is a man younger than 30 in good health. Some clones in this sample may be carry-over from other donors' samples.

J is TRBJ2-5 and V is TRBV7-9; perhaps TRBD2 as D (5 bases). The CDR3 consists of 12 residues. Trimming took 4 bases from V and 6 from J, leaving 9 bases between them. The germline V gene has CDR1 SEHNR and CDR2 FQNEAQ (reference sequence). The chain's CDR3 is CASSSGVQTQYF. CDR3 sequence (DNA): TGTGCCAGCAGCTCCGGGGTCCAGACCCAGTACTTC.

The chain couples TRBV10-3 to TRBJ2-5; no reliable D call. Per the germline V gene, CDR1 is ENHRY and CDR2 is SYGVKD. The CDR3 has 17 residues. V was clipped by 3 bases and J by 2 bases, with 19 bases between them. CDR3 in amino acids: CAISDRRDGRPQETQYF. For the CDR3, the DNA is TGTGCCATCAGTGATCGACGCGACGGACGGCCGCAAGAGACCCAGTACTTC.

The V gene is TRBV19, the J gene TRBJ1-1; 8 nucleotides match TRBD1. Per the germline V gene, CDR1 is LNHDA and CDR2 is SQIVND (reference sequence). The V gene end was trimmed by 6 bases and the J gene end by 1 base; junction bases not matched to a gene: 4. The length of the CDR3 is 14 residues. The CDR3 loop reads CASRTDRANTEAFF. The CDR3, as DNA: TGTGCCAGTAGGACGGACAGGGCGAACACTGAAGCTTTCTTT.

The chain has TRBV27 and TRBJ2-7, with 7 positions matching TRBD2. The germline V gene has CDR1 MNHEY and CDR2 SMNVEV (reference sequence). The ends lost 5 bases at V and 6 bases at J; junction bases unmatched: 7. This CDR3 contains 13 residues. CDR3 coding DNA: TGTGCCAGCAGTCCCGGACTAGTTTTCGAGCAGTACTTC. Translating it yields CASSPGLVFEQYF.

This clone was counted once. V usage is TRBV5-1 and J usage is TRBJ2-7; 7 bases agree with TRBD1. There are 19 residues in the CDR3. With V trimmed by 3 bases and J by 0 bases, 18 bases remained unmatched. Germline V gene data show CDR1 as SGHRS and CDR2 as YFSETQ. As DNA, the CDR3 is TGCGCCAGCAGCTGGACAGGAGCAACCCAATTGGCGAGCTCCTACGAGCAGTACTTC. This gives the protein CASSWTGATQLASSYEQYF.

The chain couples TRBV4-3 to TRBJ1-6; tentative D call: TRBD1 (6 bases). The CDR3 loop spans 13 amino acids. Germline loops: CDR1 LGHNA, CDR2 YSLEER. With 4 bases removed from V and 12 bases from J, the gap between germline ends came to 13 bases. CDR3 residues: CASSPSRTEPLHF. The CDR3 coding sequence is TGCGCCAGCAGCCCCAGCCGGACAGAACCCCTCCACTTT.

The chain uses TRBV7-9 and TRBJ2-1; 12 bases match TRBD2. CDR1 is SEHNR and CDR2 is FQNEAQ in the germline V gene (reference sequence). The CDR3 has 16 amino acids. Losses at the gene ends were 3 bases for V and 5 bases for J; bases not matched to a gene: 5. This chain's CDR3 is CASSFPLAGGDNEQFF. CDR3 coding DNA: TGTGCCAGCAGCTTCCCTCTAGCGGGAGGGGACAATGAGCAGTTCTTC. Full variable domain (remainder filled in from reference TRBV7-9 and TRBJ2-1): DTGVSQNPRHKITKRGQNVTFRCDPISEHNRLYWYRQTLGQGPEFLTYFQNEAQLEKSRLLSDRFSAERPKGSFSTLEIQRTEQGDSAMYLCASSFPLAGGDNEQFFGPGTRLTVL.

The rearrangement links TRBV27 to TRBJ2-1, with 11 positions matching TRBD2. CDR3 length: 17 amino acids. After removal of 5 bases from V and 0 bases from J, the junction contained 6 bases not matched to a gene. Germline lookup yields CDR1 MNHEY and CDR2 SMNVEV (reference sequence). For the CDR3, the DNA is TGTGCCAGCAGTATCCGACTAGCGGGAAGCTCCTACAATGAGCAGTTCTTC. This translates into CASSIRLAGSSYNEQFF.

This clone was observed a single time. The chain links TRBV9 to TRBJ1-5, with TRBD1 identical over 7 bases. Germline assignment: CDR1 SGDLS and CDR2 YYNGEE. The trim removed 3 bases at V and 6 bases at J, leaving 6 bases unmatched. The CDR3 consists of 14 residues. The CDR3 here is CASSAGTEAQPQHF. As DNA, the CDR3 is TGTGCCAGCAGCGCCGGGACAGAGGCTCAGCCCCAGCATTTT. The full variable domain, rest sourced from reference TRBV9 and TRBJ1-5, is DSGVTQTPKHLITATGQRVTLRCSPRSGDLSVYWYQQSLDQGLQFLIQYYNGEERAKGNILERFSAQQFPDLHSELNLSSLELGDSALYFCASSAGTEAQPQHFGDGTRLSIL.

V and J are TRBV7-9 and TRBJ2-3, with 9 bases fitting TRBD2. The CDR3 loop spans 16 amino acids. CDR1 is SEHNR, CDR2 FQNEAQ, per germline (reference sequence). Losses at the gene ends were 6 bases for V and 0 bases for J; bases not matched to a gene: 7. CDR3 loop: CASRPSGLASTDTQYF. Here the CDR3 DNA reads TGTGCCAGCAGGCCTTCCGGACTAGCGAGCACAGATACGCAGTATTTT.

This clone has a handful of counts. The chain combines TRBV27 with TRBJ1-1, with TRBD1 as a possible D gene (6 bases). The CDR3 has 15 amino acids. CDR1 MNHEY and CDR2 SMNVEV come from the germline V gene (reference sequence). The V end was cut by 5 bases, the J end by 7 bases, with 20 bases between. CDR3 sequence (DNA): TGTGCCAGCAGTCCTTTCGGGGGGCTGGATAGTGAAGCTTTCTTT. Residues: CASSPFGGLDSEAFF.

The chain links TRBV5-1 to TRBJ2-7; no reliable D call. Per germline, CDR1 SGHRS and CDR2 YFSETQ. Trimming pared 0 bases from V and 3 bases from J, leaving 19 bases between. This CDR3 contains 17 residues. CDR3 region: CASSLARVAQEGYEQYF. CDR3 in DNA: TGCGCCAGCAGCTTGGCCAGAGTCGCGCAGGAAGGCTACGAGCAGTACTTC.

The CDR3 is CAISEDSYEQYF. For the CDR3, the DNA is TGTGCCATCAGCGAGGACTCCTACGAGCAGTACTTC. The V gene is TRBV10-3, the J gene TRBJ2-7; D is ambiguous. The CDR3 totals 12 residues. Germline V gives CDR1 ENHRY, CDR2 SYGVKD. V was trimmed by 6 bases and J by 0 bases, leaving 6 bases between them.

V is TRBV7-7 and J is TRBJ2-7; D unresolved. CDR1 is SSHAT, CDR2 FNYEAQ, per germline (reference sequence). The CDR3 runs 16 residues. Deletions cut 2 bases from V and 1 base from J, with 15 bases between. Here the CDR3 reads CASSLLFRTLSYEQYF. The DNA of the CDR3 is TGTGCCAGCAGCTTACTGTTCCGCACCTTATCCTACGAGCAGTACTTC.

This clone was seen a few times. V usage is TRBV6-6 and J usage is TRBJ1-1; no definite D call. Germline V gene lookup returns CDR1 MNHNY and CDR2 SVGAGI (reference sequence). The CDR3 sequence is 14 residues long. Trimming stripped 7 bases from V and 2 bases from J, with 14 bases between. The CDR3 is CASNIAGTNTEAFF. For the CDR3, the DNA is TGTGCCAGCAATATCGCGGGCACCAACACTGAAGCTTTCTTT.

The chain combines TRBV18 with TRBJ2-2, with a weak D call TRBD2 (5 bases). The germline V gene encodes CDR1 KGHSH and CDR2 LQKENI. The CDR3 totals 16 residues. Trimming removed 3 bases at V and 1 base at J, with 12 bases between. CDR3 protein: CASSPLDEGNTGELFF. As DNA, the CDR3 is TGTGCCAGCTCACCTCTCGACGAGGGGAACACCGGGGAGCTGTTTTTT.

V usage is TRBV27 and J usage is TRBJ1-2; D remains ambiguous. Trimming cost V 6 bases and J 3 bases, with 17 bases left between them. CDR1 MNHEY and CDR2 SMNVEV come from the germline V gene (reference sequence). The CDR3 is made up of 15 amino acids. DNA of the CDR3: TGTGCCAGCAGGGGGTGGGTCAGATCGTACTATGGCTACACCTTC. This encodes CASRGWVRSYYGYTF.